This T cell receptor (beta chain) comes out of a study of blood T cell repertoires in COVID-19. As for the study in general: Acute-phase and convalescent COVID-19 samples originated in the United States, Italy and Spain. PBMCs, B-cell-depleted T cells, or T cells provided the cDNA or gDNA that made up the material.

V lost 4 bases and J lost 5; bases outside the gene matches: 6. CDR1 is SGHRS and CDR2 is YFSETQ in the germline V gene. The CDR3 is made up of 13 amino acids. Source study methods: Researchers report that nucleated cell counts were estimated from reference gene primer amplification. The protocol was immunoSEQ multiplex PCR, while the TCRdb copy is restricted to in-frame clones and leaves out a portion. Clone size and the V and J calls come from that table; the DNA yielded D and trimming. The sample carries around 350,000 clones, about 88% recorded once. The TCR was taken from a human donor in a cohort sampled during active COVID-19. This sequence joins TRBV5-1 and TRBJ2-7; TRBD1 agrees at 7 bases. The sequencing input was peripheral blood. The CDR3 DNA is TGCGCCAGCAGCGCCGGGACAGACAACGAGCAGTACTTC. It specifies CASSAGTDNEQYF. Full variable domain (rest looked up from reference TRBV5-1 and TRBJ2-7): KAGVTQTPRYLIKTRGQQVTLSCSPISGHRSVSWYQQTPGQGLQFLFEYFSETQRNKGNFPGRFSGRQFSNSRSEMNVSTLELGDSALYLCASSAGTDNEQYFGPGTRLTVT.